Listed below are T cell receptor beta chains from one sample, sequenced in a study of molecular identifiers for immune sequencing clone quantification. Each CDR3 protein gets one entry after TCRdb re-called the PCR reads with MiXCR. The sample yields 250,000 to 400,000 distinct CDR3 sequences, about a fifth seen once. Sample: naive CD8+ T cells from blood, with Jurkat cell RNA spiked in. These TCRs come from a human donor in good health. Some libraries in this study had Jurkat cell RNA spiked in. Both conserved end residues are part of each CDR3. Each record gives: CDR3 DNA, CDR3 protein, CDR3 length, V gene, D gene, clone size, J gene. D genes are given only for firm matches. Clone size is stated in some rows and not others, as once, few, many or a class when expanded.

TGTGCTAGTGGTGTCAATCAGCCCCAGCATTTT | CASGVNQPQHF | 11 | TRBV12-5 | NA | many | TRBJ1-5
TGTGCCAGCAGCGTCGTGCCGGGCAGCCAAGAGACCCAGTACTTC | CASSVVPGSQETQYF | 15 | TRBV9 | NA | once | TRBJ2-5
TGTGCCAGCAGCCGACCAGCGACAGGCGTGGATCAGTTCTTC | CASSRPATGVDQFF | 14 | TRBV5-8 | NA | many | TRBJ2-1
TGTGCCAGCAGTTACAGGAATGAAAAACTGTTTTTT | CASSYRNEKLFF | 12 | TRBV6-2/TRBV6-3 | NA | NA | TRBJ1-4
TGTGCCAGCATCAAACAGGGGTCAGATACGCAGTATTTT | CASIKQGSDTQYF | 13 | TRBV2 | TRBD1 | many | TRBJ2-3
TGTGCCAGCAGGGAGACTAGCGGGAGAAATGAGCAGTTCTTC | CASRETSGRNEQFF | 14 | TRBV28 | TRBD2 | many | TRBJ2-1
TGCAGTGCAGAAGGGACGGTCTCCTATAATTCACCCCTCCACTTT | CSAEGTVSYNSPLHF | 15 | TRBV20-1 | NA | NA | TRBJ1-6
TGTGCCAGCAGCTCCGGGACAGGGGGCGGTCAGCCCCAGCATTTT | CASSSGTGGGQPQHF | 15 | TRBV5-6 | TRBD1 | many | TRBJ1-5
TGCAGCGTCCGGGTAGATTCAGATACGCAGTATTTT | CSVRVDSDTQYF | 12 | TRBV29-1 | NA | many | TRBJ2-3
TGTGCCAGCAGCGCCGAGGGGCGGCAGTACTTC | CASSAEGRQYF | 11 | TRBV13 | NA | many | TRBJ2-7
TGTGCCAGCAGTGAAGGGGACAGACACAAAAACATTCAGTACTTC | CASSEGDRHKNIQYF | 15 | TRBV6-1 | TRBD1 | many | TRBJ2-4
TGTGCCAGCGGACCAATGCGGCCTTATGAGCAGTTCTTC | CASGPMRPYEQFF | 13 | TRBV27 | NA | many | TRBJ2-1
TGTGCCTGGAGGGCCAGGGGAACCTACGAGCAGTACTTC | CAWRARGTYEQYF | 13 | TRBV30 | NA | NA | TRBJ2-7
TGCAGTGGGATGGTCCAGACGGTAGCCAAAAACATTCAGTACTTC | CSGMVQTVAKNIQYF | 15 | TRBV20-1 | NA | many | TRBJ2-4
TGCAGTGCTCCCCCTGATACCCTAGCGCGGAATGAGCAGTTCTTC | CSAPPDTLARNEQFF | 15 | TRBV20-1 | NA | few | TRBJ2-1
TGCAGCGTTGAAGATGAGGGTCGGGGGACATCCTACACTGAAGCTTTCTTT | CSVEDEGRGTSYTEAFF | 17 | TRBV29-1 | NA | many | TRBJ1-1
TGTGCCAGCAGCTTAGGGTCCTTTCCCGTTCGCACTGAAGCTTTCTTT | CASSLGSFPVRTEAFF | 16 | TRBV7-6 | NA | NA | TRBJ1-1
TGCAGTGCTAGCCTAGCGACCTACAATGAGCAGTTCTTC | CSASLATYNEQFF | 13 | TRBV20-1 | NA | many | TRBJ2-1
TGTGCCAGCAGTTACTCTTCAATGGACGGCGGACGGGAGCAGTACTTC | CASSYSSMDGGREQYF | 16 | TRBV6-5 | NA | many | TRBJ2-7
TGTGCCACTTCTGAAGCGGGGATGCAAGAGACCCAGTACTTC | CATSEAGMQETQYF | 14 | TRBV15 | TRBD2 | many | TRBJ2-5
TGCGCCAGCAGCCAAGATCAAGGGAGGGGCTACAATGAGCAGTTCTTC | CASSQDQGRGYNEQFF | 16 | TRBV4-3 | TRBD2 | few | TRBJ2-1
TGCAGTGCTACGGACAGATCCTACGAGCAGTACTTC | CSATDRSYEQYF | 12 | TRBV20-1 | NA | many | TRBJ2-7
TGTGCCAGCAGCTCGGGGACTAGTGTAGCTACGCAGTATTTT | CASSSGTSVATQYF | 14 | TRBV7-9 | TRBD2 | once | TRBJ2-3
TGTGCCAGCAGGGACAGGGGCAATGAAAAACTGTTTTTT | CASRDRGNEKLFF | 13 | TRBV28 | TRBD1 | NA | TRBJ1-4
TGTGCCAGCAGTTGGGGACAGCTCTCAGATTGGCATGGCTACACCTTC | CASSWGQLSDWHGYTF | 16 | TRBV27 | TRBD1 | NA | TRBJ1-2
TGTGCCAGCAGTTACGGGGTCTCCTACGAGCAGTACTTC | CASSYGVSYEQYF | 13 | TRBV6-5 | NA | many | TRBJ2-7
TGTGCCAGCAGCTTCGGAGGACTGTCCTACAATGAGCAGTTCTTC | CASSFGGLSYNEQFF | 15 | TRBV11-3 | NA | NA | TRBJ2-1
TGTGTCAGCAGCTTAGTTTTGGGGGGCACTGAAGCTTTCTTT | CVSSLVLGGTEAFF | 14 | TRBV7-9 | NA | NA | TRBJ1-1
TGTGCCAGCAGTTTGTCGGGCGACCAAAAGACCCAGTACTTC | CASSLSGDQKTQYF | 14 | TRBV27 | NA | few | TRBJ2-5
TGTGCCAGCAGTCTCCGGACTAGCGGGAGTACAGATACGCAGTATTTT | CASSLRTSGSTDTQYF | 16 | TRBV28 | TRBD2 | many | TRBJ2-3
TGTGCCAGTAAGATGGGCGCTAAAGGCTACACCTTC | CASKMGAKGYTF | 12 | TRBV19 | NA | NA | TRBJ1-2
TGTGCCAGTAGGGCGGGGGGGCCGATATTTAATGAGCAGTTCTTC | CASRAGGPIFNEQFF | 15 | TRBV6-6 | TRBD2 | many | TRBJ2-1
TGTGCCAGCAGTTGGGGACAATCTAACACTGAAGCTTTCTTT | CASSWGQSNTEAFF | 14 | TRBV12-3/TRBV12-4 | NA | many | TRBJ1-1
TGTGCCAGCAGCCCCAATGGTGATACGCAGTATTTT | CASSPNGDTQYF | 12 | TRBV11-2 | NA | NA | TRBJ2-3
TGCAGTGCTAGAGGGGCTAGCGGGGGCGGAGATACGCAGTATTTT | CSARGASGGGDTQYF | 15 | TRBV20-1 | TRBD2 | few | TRBJ2-3
TGCAGCGTTGGTGGTTTTCAGGATAGCAATCAGCCCCAGCATTTT | CSVGGFQDSNQPQHF | 15 | TRBV29-1 | NA | many | TRBJ1-5
TGCAGTGCTAGACTAGCAACCAGCACAGATACGCAGTATTTT | CSARLATSTDTQYF | 14 | TRBV20-1 | NA | NA | TRBJ2-3
TGTGCCTGGAGTAGCGGACTCCCTTCTGAGTTCTTC | CAWSSGLPSEFF | 12 | TRBV30 | NA | NA | TRBJ2-1
TGTGCCTCTTCCAGGGGGCCGAATGAGCAGTTCTTC | CASSRGPNEQFF | 12 | TRBV7-9 | TRBD1 | many | TRBJ2-1
TGTGCCAGCAGCCCAGGGGATGAAAACTATGGCTACACCTTC | CASSPGDENYGYTF | 14 | TRBV13 | NA | many | TRBJ1-2
TGTGCCAGCAGCCGAGCACCTCATGACACCGGGGAGCTGTTTTTT | CASSRAPHDTGELFF | 15 | TRBV3-1 | NA | many | TRBJ2-2